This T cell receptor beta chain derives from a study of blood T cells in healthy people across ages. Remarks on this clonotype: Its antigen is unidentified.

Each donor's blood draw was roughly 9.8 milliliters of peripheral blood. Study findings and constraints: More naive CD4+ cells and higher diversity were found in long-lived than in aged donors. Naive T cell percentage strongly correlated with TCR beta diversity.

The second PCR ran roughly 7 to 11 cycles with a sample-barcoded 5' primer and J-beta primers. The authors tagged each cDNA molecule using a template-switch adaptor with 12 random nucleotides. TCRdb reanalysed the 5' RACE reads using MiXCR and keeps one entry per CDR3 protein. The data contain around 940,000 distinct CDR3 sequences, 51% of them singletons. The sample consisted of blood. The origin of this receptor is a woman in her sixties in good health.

Written as DNA, the CDR3 is TGTGCCAGCAGTCCTACGGCTACTGGGGCCAACGTCCTGACTTTC. This codes for CASSPTATGANVLTF. The chain employs TRBV2 and TRBJ2-6; D gene ambiguous. This CDR3 has 15 residues. Germline CDR1 SNHLY, CDR2 FYNNEI. Trimming took off 5 bases at V and 2 bases at J, with 10 bases between the two ends.